These 27 T cell receptor beta chains share one sample of origin, sequenced in a study of STAT5B mutations in CD4+ large granular lymphocyte leukemia. Clones were read by immunoSEQ multiplex PCR, and TCRdb kept only the in-frame ones, dropping some. The sample yields fewer than 45,000 clones, about four fifths seen once. The sequenced material came from CD4+ T cells from blood buffy coats. The receptors were sampled from a human donor in good health.

Only a few counts were recorded for this clone. The chain uses TRBV2 and TRBJ1-2; D unclear. This CDR3 is 15 amino acids long. The V and J ends lost 0 bases and 0 bases respectively, with 8 bases between them. Germline CDR1 reads SNHLY; CDR2 reads FYNNEI. This chain's CDR3 is CASSEADFSNYGYTF. The CDR3 DNA is TGTGCCAGCAGTGAAGCGGACTTTTCTAACTATGGCTACACCTTC.

The rearrangement joins TRBV11-3 to TRBJ2-2, with D possibly TRBD2 on 6 matching bases. Germline assignment: CDR1 SGHNT and CDR2 YENEEA. This CDR3 has 14 amino acids. V shed 4 bases and J shed 4 bases, with 10 bases lying between them. CDR3 nucleotide sequence: TGTGCCAGCAGCTCGGGACTTCCCACCGGGGAGCTGTTTTTT. It yields the protein CASSSGLPTGELFF.

This clone was counted only a few times. The rearrangement links TRBV10-3 to TRBJ1-1; 7 nucleotides agree with TRBD1. From germline, CDR1 is ENHRY and CDR2 SYGVKD. The CDR3 consists of 14 residues. J lost 2 bases, V lost 2 bases, and 2 bases had no gene match. The CDR3 region has the DNA TGTGCCATCAGTGAGGACAGGGTTAACACTGAAGCTTTCTTT. Translating gives CAISEDRVNTEAFF.

CDR3 bases: TGTGCCAGCAGCTGGACAGGGGGGGATGGCTACACCTTC. Amino acids: CASSWTGGDGYTF. V gene TRBV7-3 combines with J gene TRBJ1-2; 10 bases match TRBD1. The germline CDR1 and CDR2 sequences are SGHTA and FQGTGA. The J segment lost 6 bases and the V segment lost 4 bases, leaving 2 bases of the junction unmatched. The length of the CDR3 is 13 residues.

This clone was detected only a few times. CDR3 DNA: TGTGCCTGGAGTGTACAAGCGGGAGGGGAGCTGTTTTTT. Its translation: CAWSVQAGGELFF. The genes are TRBV30 and TRBJ2-2; TRBD2 aligns across 7 bases. The CDR3 length is 13 residues. CDR1 is GTSNPN, CDR2 SVGIG, per germline (reference sequence). The J segment lost 8 bases and the V segment lost 0 bases, leaving 3 bases of the junction unmatched.

V is TRBV30 and J is TRBJ2-2, with 12 nucleotides matching TRBD2. V was clipped by 0 bases and J by 0 bases; unmatched bases: 2. Germline CDR1 GTSNPN, CDR2 SVGIG (reference sequence). The CDR3 has 17 amino acids. This CDR3 reads CAWSVGLAGPNTGELFF. In DNA form, the CDR3 reads TGTGCCTGGAGTGTTGGACTAGCGGGGCCGAACACCGGGGAGCTGTTTTTT.

This clone has just a few counts. V usage is TRBV30 and J usage is TRBJ1-2, with D perhaps TRBD1 (6 bases). Germline-derived CDR1 and CDR2 are GTSNPN and SVGIG (reference sequence). This CDR3 comprises 16 residues. V lost 4 bases and J 8 bases, leaving 26 bases between the germline ends. Here the CDR3 reads CAWKGGPVPPSRGYTF. CDR3 in DNA: TGTGCCTGGAAGGGGGGACCAGTGCCCCCGAGTCGGGGCTACACCTTC.

This chain connects TRBV19 to TRBJ1-1; the D is unclear. Trimming left V 5 bases short and J 5 bases short, with 6 bases between. The CDR3 runs to 11 residues. Germline assignment: CDR1 LNHDA and CDR2 SQIVND (reference sequence). CDR3 residues: CASSRRTEAFF. The CDR3 DNA is TGTGCCAGTAGTCGGAGGACTGAAGCTTTCTTT.

Here the CDR3 DNA reads TGTGCCATCAGCGCCTCTAGCGGGAGTATAGATACGCAGTATTTT. It is translated as CAISASSGSIDTQYF. This chain links TRBV10-3 with TRBJ2-3; 10 bases line up with TRBD2. Germline V CDR1 and CDR2: ENHRY, SYGVKD. There are 15 residues in the CDR3. The trim removed 6 bases at V and 5 bases at J, leaving 8 bases unmatched.

The chain recombines TRBV30 with TRBJ1-2; D is ambiguous. The ends were cut back, 0 bases at V and 1 base at J, with 9 bases in the middle. The germline CDR1 and CDR2 sequences are GTSNPN and SVGIG (reference sequence). The CDR3 loop spans 14 amino acids. The CDR3 nucleotides are TGTGCCTGGAGTGTCATCATTTTTAACTATGGCTACACCTTC. It encodes CAWSVIIFNYGYTF.

The table lists this clone with a few counts. The chain couples TRBV5-1 to TRBJ1-1; 8 bases are a match to TRBD1. Germline CDR1 SGHRS, CDR2 YFSETQ. Losses at the gene ends were 5 bases for V and 1 base for J; bases not matched to a gene: 4. The CDR3 length is 14 residues. In DNA, the CDR3 is TGCGCCAGCAGACTCGGACAGGGGAACACTGAAGCTTTCTTT. Amino acid sequence: CASRLGQGNTEAFF.

This chain uses TRBV30 with TRBJ1-1; D gene uncertain. The CDR3 spans 10 residues. Germline CDR1 and CDR2: GTSNPN and SVGIG (reference sequence). Trimming shortened V by 5 bases and J by 6 bases, and 7 bases separated the two germline ends. This CDR3 reads CAWLDSEAFF. The CDR3 region has the DNA TGTGCCTGGTTGGACTCTGAAGCTTTCTTT.

This chain uses TRBV5-3 with TRBJ2-7; perhaps D is TRBD1 or TRBD2 (5 bases each). TRBV5-3 is designated an ORF whose function remains uncertain. The length of the CDR3 is 14 residues. V was shortened by 10 bases and J by 4 bases, with 21 bases between the two germline ends. In nucleotides, the CDR3 is TGTGCCGAGGGACGGACTTCCACTACATACGAGCAGTACTTC. This encodes CAEGRTSTTYEQYF.

This clone showed up just a few times. The chain joins TRBV11-1 to TRBJ2-1, with 7 bases that match TRBD2. This CDR3 has 16 residues. The junction had 5 bases not matched to a gene; V was cut back by 1 base and J by 2 bases. CDR1 SGHAT and CDR2 FQDESV come from the germline V gene (reference sequence). DNA of the CDR3: TGTGCCAGCAGCTTAGGGGGTAGCGGGCCCTACAATGAGCAGTTCTTC. Its translation is CASSLGGSGPYNEQFF. Combining the CDR3 with reference TRBV11-1 and TRBJ2-1 gives the whole variable domain EAEVAQSPRYKITEKSQAVAFWCDPISGHATLYWYRQILGQGPELLVQFQDESVVDDSQLPKDRFSAERLKGVDSTLKIQPAELGDSAMYLCASSLGGSGPYNEQFFGPGTRLTVL.

This clone was seen only once. V is TRBV11-2 and J is TRBJ1-5, with 7 bases identical to TRBD1. J lost 4 bases, V lost 5 bases, and 8 bases had no gene match. This CDR3 has 15 residues. Germline lookup yields CDR1 SGHAT and CDR2 FQNNGV. The CDR3 DNA sequence: TGTGCCAGCAGCGCTCAGGGGGGGCCAAATCAGCCCCAGCATTTT. Translating gives CASSAQGGPNQPQHF.

The genes are TRBV10-2 and TRBJ2-2, with a possible D match to TRBD1 (6 bases). CDR1 is WSHSY, CDR2 SAAADI, per germline. Trimming shortened V by 5 bases and J by 4 bases, and 8 bases separated the two germline ends. The CDR3 loop spans 13 amino acids. As DNA, the CDR3 is TGCGCCAGCAGTCAACAGGGCACCGGGGAGCTGTTTTTT. It translates to CASSQQGTGELFF.

The chain has TRBV5-4 and TRBJ1-3, with TRBD1 identical over 11 bases. Germline V gene sequence: CDR1 SGHNT, CDR2 YYREEE (reference sequence). The CDR3 covers 16 residues. Trimming took 4 bases from V and 4 from J; bases not matched to a gene: 7. CDR3 coding DNA: TGTGCCAGCAGCAGAGGACAGGGGGCACGAGGAAACACCATATATTTT. It specifies CASSRGQGARGNTIYF. The variable domain in full, with the rest retrieved from reference TRBV5-4 and TRBJ1-3, is ETGVTQSPTHLIKTRGQQVTLRCSSQSGHNTVSWYQQALGQGPQFIFQYYREEENGRGNFPPRFSGLQFPNYSSELNVNALELDDSALYLCASSRGQGARGNTIYFGEGSWLTVV.

The chain combines TRBV11-3 with TRBJ2-1; D uncertain. Deletions cut 1 base from V and 6 bases from J, with 10 bases between. The CDR3 has 14 amino acids. Per germline, CDR1 SGHNT and CDR2 YENEEA. CDR3 DNA: TGTGCCAGCAGCTTAGTCCCGGGCGGCAATGAGCAGTTCTTC. This codes for CASSLVPGGNEQFF.

The chain joins TRBV2 to TRBJ2-3, with 7 positions matching TRBD2. CDR1 is SNHLY and CDR2 is FYNNEI in the germline V gene. The CDR3 contains 15 residues. Trimming removed 2 bases from V and 6 bases from J; junction bases left unmatched: 8. CDR3 loop: CASSEQASGADTQYF. In DNA, the CDR3 is TGTGCCAGCAGTGAACAGGCTAGCGGAGCTGATACGCAGTATTTT.

The rearrangement links TRBV10-3 to TRBJ2-3, with 8 bases identical to TRBD2. This CDR3 spans 17 amino acids. Trimming cost V 0 bases and J 4 bases; bases outside gene matches: 9. CDR1 ENHRY and CDR2 SYGVKD come from the germline V gene. CDR3: CAISESLAGSKADTQYF. The CDR3 coding sequence is TGTGCCATCAGTGAGTCCTTAGCGGGATCTAAAGCAGATACGCAGTATTTT.

V usage is TRBV4-2 and J usage is TRBJ2-5; TRBD2 matches at 7 bases. Germline V gene lookup returns CDR1 LGHNA and CDR2 YNFKEQ. J was trimmed by 5 bases and V by 4 bases; bases with no gene match: 4. CDR3 size: 13 residues. CDR3 region: CASSLVGGETQYF. The CDR3 nucleotides read TGTGCCAGCAGCCTGGTGGGGGGGGAGACCCAGTACTTC.

The chain carries TRBV5-1 and TRBJ2-7, with D tentatively TRBD2 (5 bases). CDR1 SGHRS and CDR2 YFSETQ come from the germline V gene. The CDR3 length is 14 residues. With 4 bases removed from V and 3 bases from J, the gap between germline ends came to 14 bases. CDR3 region: CASSLGGGVYEQYF. The CDR3 DNA reads as TGCGCCAGCAGCCTGGGTGGAGGAGTCTACGAGCAGTACTTC.

V is TRBV5-6 and J is TRBJ2-7; no firm D call. Germline V gives CDR1 SGHDT, CDR2 YYEEEE. The CDR3 loop spans 14 amino acids. Trimming left V 1 base short and J 5 bases short, with 13 bases between. The CDR3 loop is CASSLFWNTHEQYF. CDR3 nucleotides: TGTGCCAGCAGCTTGTTTTGGAATACCCACGAGCAGTACTTC.

This chain uses TRBV5-4 with TRBJ2-3; D remains unclear. The CDR3 consists of 12 residues. V lost 1 base to trimming and J lost 5 bases, with 5 bases between them. Per the germline V gene, CDR1 is SGHNT and CDR2 is YYREEE (reference sequence). Here the CDR3 reads CASSLSLDTQYF. In DNA form, the CDR3 reads TGTGCCAGCAGCTTGTCCTTAGATACGCAGTATTTT.

V usage is TRBV5-1 and J usage is TRBJ2-1; D not resolved. V dropped 0 bases and J dropped 6 bases, with 1 base sitting between them. The CDR3 contains 11 residues. The germline V gene has CDR1 SGHRS and CDR2 YFSETQ. As DNA, the CDR3 is TGCGCCAGCAGCTTGGCCAATGAGCAGTTCTTC. Translation: CASSLANEQFF.

The chain combines TRBV2 with TRBJ2-3, with D uncertain. V was shortened by 3 bases and J by 5 bases, with 6 bases between the two germline ends. Germline V gives CDR1 SNHLY, CDR2 FYNNEI. The CDR3 has 12 residues. CDR3 residues: CASSDEQDTQYF. In nucleotides, the CDR3 is TGTGCCAGCAGTGACGAGCAAGATACGCAGTATTTT.

The chain recombines TRBV30 with TRBJ1-3; maybe TRBD1 (5 bases). The CDR3 extends over 16 amino acids. V lost 2 bases and J lost 0, with 14 bases in between. CDR1 GTSNPN and CDR2 SVGIG come from the germline V gene (reference sequence). The CDR3: CAWSPITGNSGNTIYF. The CDR3 DNA reads as TGTGCCTGGAGTCCAATAACAGGAAACTCTGGAAACACCATATATTTT.